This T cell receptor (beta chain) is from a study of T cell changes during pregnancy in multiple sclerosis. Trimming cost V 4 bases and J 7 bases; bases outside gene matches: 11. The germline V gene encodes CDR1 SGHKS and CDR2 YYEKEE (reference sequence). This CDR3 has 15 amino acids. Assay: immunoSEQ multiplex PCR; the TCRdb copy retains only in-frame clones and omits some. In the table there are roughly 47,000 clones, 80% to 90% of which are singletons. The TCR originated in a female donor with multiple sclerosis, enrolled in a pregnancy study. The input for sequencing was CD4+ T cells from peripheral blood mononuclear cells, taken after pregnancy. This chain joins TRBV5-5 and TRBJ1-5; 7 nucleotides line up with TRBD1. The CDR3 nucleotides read TGTGCCAGCAGCCCCCGACAGGGATGGCAGCAGCCCCAGCATTTT. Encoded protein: CASSPRQGWQQPQHF.